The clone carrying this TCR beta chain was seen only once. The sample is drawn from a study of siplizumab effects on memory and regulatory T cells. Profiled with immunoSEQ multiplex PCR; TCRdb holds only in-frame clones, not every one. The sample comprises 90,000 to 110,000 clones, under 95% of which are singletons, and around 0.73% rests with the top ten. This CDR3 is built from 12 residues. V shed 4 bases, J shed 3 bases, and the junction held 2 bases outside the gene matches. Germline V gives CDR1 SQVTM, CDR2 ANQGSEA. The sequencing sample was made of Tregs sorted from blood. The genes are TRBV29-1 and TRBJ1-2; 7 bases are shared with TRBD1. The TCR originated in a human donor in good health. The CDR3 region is CSVGQGDYGYTF. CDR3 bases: TGCAGCGTTGGGCAGGGGGACTATGGCTACACCTTC.